Listed below are T cell receptor beta chains from one sample, sequenced in a study of blood T cell repertoires in COVID-19. The protocol was immunoSEQ multiplex PCR, while the TCRdb copy is restricted to in-frame clones and leaves out a portion. Among fewer than 500,000 clones, 70% to 90% were seen once, and the ten largest hold under 2%. Sequencing input: PBMCs or T cells enriched from blood (not recorded which). These receptors were collected from a woman under 30 with acute COVID-19. CDR3s include the opening cysteine and the closing phenylalanine or tryptophan. The order of the fields is J gene, D gene, V gene, clone size, CDR3 length, CDR3 protein, CDR3 DNA. D genes are given only for firm matches. Not every row has a clone size; where given, it reads once, few, many or a size class.

J gene: TRBJ1-1
D gene: NA
V gene: TRBV5-1
clone size: NA
CDR3 length: 13
CDR3 protein: CASSRSSGTEAFF
CDR3 DNA: TGCGCCAGCAGTAGGAGTTCGGGCACTGAAGCTTTCTTT

J gene: TRBJ2-7
D gene: NA
V gene: TRBV27
clone size: NA
CDR3 length: 14
CDR3 protein: CASSPRGGSYEQYF
CDR3 DNA: TGTGCCAGCAGTCCCCGAGGGGGTTCCTACGAGCAGTACTTC

J gene: TRBJ1-2
D gene: NA
V gene: TRBV24-1
clone size: NA
CDR3 length: 16
CDR3 protein: CATSDLRQDRDYGYTF
CDR3 DNA: TGTGCCACCAGTGATTTGAGACAAGATAGAGACTATGGCTACACCTTC

J gene: TRBJ1-5
D gene: TRBD1
V gene: TRBV19
clone size: NA
CDR3 length: 15
CDR3 protein: CASSITGTGAQPQHF
CDR3 DNA: TGTGCCAGTAGTATTACCGGGACAGGGGCTCAGCCCCAGCATTTT

J gene: TRBJ2-3
D gene: TRBD1
V gene: TRBV3-1/TRBV3-2
clone size: NA
CDR3 length: 15
CDR3 protein: CASSQGQGGNQPQYF
CDR3 DNA: TGTGCCAGCAGCCAAGGACAGGGCGGCAATCAGCCCCAGTATTTT

J gene: TRBJ2-7
D gene: NA
V gene: TRBV29-1
clone size: NA
CDR3 length: 12
CDR3 protein: CSVTGNSYEQYF
CDR3 DNA: TGCAGCGTTACAGGGAACTCCTACGAGCAGTACTTC

J gene: TRBJ1-1
D gene: NA
V gene: TRBV5-1
clone size: NA
CDR3 length: 14
CDR3 protein: CASSLGRGNAEAFF
CDR3 DNA: TGCGCCAGCAGCTTGGGCCGGGGAAACGCTGAAGCTTTCTTT

J gene: TRBJ2-2
D gene: TRBD1
V gene: TRBV14
clone size: few
CDR3 length: 15
CDR3 protein: CASSQQGVGTGELFF
CDR3 DNA: TGTGCCAGCAGCCAGCAGGGGGTTGGCACCGGGGAGCTGTTTTTT

J gene: TRBJ2-7
D gene: TRBD2
V gene: TRBV12-3/TRBV12-4
clone size: NA
CDR3 length: 13
CDR3 protein: CASSLAGAREQYF
CDR3 DNA: TGTGCCAGCAGTTTGGCGGGAGCTAGGGAGCAGTACTTC

J gene: TRBJ2-1
D gene: NA
V gene: TRBV28
clone size: NA
CDR3 length: 13
CDR3 protein: CASTPGERNEQFF
CDR3 DNA: TGTGCCAGCACCCCAGGGGAACGTAATGAGCAGTTCTTC

J gene: TRBJ1-2
D gene: TRBD1
V gene: TRBV6-5
clone size: NA
CDR3 length: 15
CDR3 protein: CASSYSMTGGIGYTF
CDR3 DNA: TGTGCCAGCAGTTACTCGATGACAGGGGGCATAGGCTACACCTTC

J gene: TRBJ1-5
D gene: NA
V gene: TRBV6-5
clone size: NA
CDR3 length: 15
CDR3 protein: CASSYSRTSNQPQHF
CDR3 DNA: TGTGCCAGCAGTTACTCCCGGACAAGCAATCAGCCCCAGCATTTT

J gene: TRBJ1-2
D gene: TRBD1
V gene: TRBV7-9
clone size: NA
CDR3 length: 16
CDR3 protein: CASSLERQGAAYGYTF
CDR3 DNA: TGTGCCAGCAGCTTAGAGCGGCAGGGGGCTGCCTATGGCTACACCTTC

J gene: TRBJ1-3
D gene: TRBD1
V gene: TRBV19
clone size: NA
CDR3 length: 15
CDR3 protein: CASSMDRLSRNTIYF
CDR3 DNA: TGTGCCAGTAGTATGGACAGGTTGAGCCGAAACACCATATATTTT

J gene: TRBJ1-2
D gene: TRBD1
V gene: TRBV18
clone size: NA
CDR3 length: 17
CDR3 protein: CASSPKQPGQTYDGYTF
CDR3 DNA: TGTGCCAGCTCACCGAAACAACCGGGACAGACCTATGACGGCTACACCTTC

J gene: TRBJ1-5
D gene: NA
V gene: TRBV6-2/TRBV6-3
clone size: once
CDR3 length: 16
CDR3 protein: CASSYRRAGDNQPQHF
CDR3 DNA: TGTGCCAGCAGTTACCGGCGGGCAGGGGACAATCAGCCCCAGCATTTT

J gene: TRBJ2-1
D gene: NA
V gene: TRBV4-2
clone size: NA
CDR3 length: 16
CDR3 protein: CASSQKRGYSYNEQFF
CDR3 DNA: TGTGCCAGCAGCCAGAAACGGGGGTACTCCTACAATGAGCAGTTCTTC

J gene: TRBJ2-2
D gene: NA
V gene: TRBV18
clone size: NA
CDR3 length: 12
CDR3 protein: CASSRQDGELFF
CDR3 DNA: TGTGCCAGCTCGCGACAGGACGGGGAGCTGTTTTTT

J gene: TRBJ1-2
D gene: TRBD1
V gene: TRBV5-4
clone size: NA
CDR3 length: 13
CDR3 protein: CASSTDRAYGYTF
CDR3 DNA: TGTGCCAGCAGCACGGACAGGGCCTATGGCTACACCTTC

J gene: TRBJ2-7
D gene: NA
V gene: TRBV7-2
clone size: few
CDR3 length: 14
CDR3 protein: CASSLGQESYEQYF
CDR3 DNA: TGTGCCAGCAGCTTAGGGCAAGAATCCTACGAGCAGTACTTC

J gene: TRBJ2-7
D gene: TRBD1
V gene: TRBV27
clone size: NA
CDR3 length: 15
CDR3 protein: CASSTLRDSKYEQYF
CDR3 DNA: TGTGCCAGCAGTACTCTCCGGGACAGCAAATACGAGCAGTACTTC

J gene: TRBJ1-5
D gene: NA
V gene: TRBV7-2
clone size: NA
CDR3 length: 16
CDR3 protein: CASSLGGQVGGGAQHF
CDR3 DNA: TGTGCCAGCAGCTTAGGTGGGCAAGTTGGAGGCGGGGCCCAGCATTTT

J gene: TRBJ1-1
D gene: NA
V gene: TRBV3-1/TRBV3-2
clone size: few
CDR3 length: 14
CDR3 protein: CASSQPLMNTEAFF
CDR3 DNA: TGTGCCAGCAGCCAACCCTTAATGAACACTGAAGCTTTCTTT

J gene: TRBJ1-6
D gene: TRBD1
V gene: TRBV25-1
clone size: NA
CDR3 length: 13
CDR3 protein: CASSRQGNSPLHF
CDR3 DNA: TGTGCCAGCAGCCGACAGGGAAATTCACCCCTCCACTTT

J gene: TRBJ1-6
D gene: TRBD1
V gene: TRBV5-1
clone size: NA
CDR3 length: 15
CDR3 protein: CASSLGTGVNSPLHF
CDR3 DNA: TGCGCCAGCAGCTTGGGGACAGGGGTTAATTCACCCCTCCACTTT

J gene: TRBJ2-2
D gene: TRBD2
V gene: TRBV9
clone size: NA
CDR3 length: 16
CDR3 protein: CASSVVGLVRAGELFF
CDR3 DNA: TGTGCCAGCAGCGTAGTGGGACTAGTACGAGCCGGGGAGCTGTTTTTT

J gene: TRBJ2-3
D gene: TRBD1
V gene: TRBV5-6
clone size: NA
CDR3 length: 15
CDR3 protein: CASSAGRTGSDTQYF
CDR3 DNA: TGTGCCAGCAGCGCGGGCAGGACAGGGTCAGATACGCAGTATTTT

J gene: TRBJ2-7
D gene: NA
V gene: TRBV27
clone size: NA
CDR3 length: 14
CDR3 protein: CASSFGGSSYEQYF
CDR3 DNA: TGTGCCAGCAGTTTTGGCGGAAGCTCCTACGAGCAGTACTTC

J gene: TRBJ1-4
D gene: NA
V gene: TRBV5-5
clone size: NA
CDR3 length: 15
CDR3 protein: CASSLVVRSNEKLFF
CDR3 DNA: TGTGCCAGCAGCTTGGTGGTCCGAAGCAATGAAAAACTGTTTTTT

J gene: TRBJ2-1
D gene: NA
V gene: TRBV19
clone size: NA
CDR3 length: 15
CDR3 protein: CASRLQASSYNEQFF
CDR3 DNA: TGTGCCAGTAGGCTACAGGCAAGCTCCTACAATGAGCAGTTCTTC

J gene: TRBJ1-5
D gene: NA
V gene: TRBV12-3/TRBV12-4
clone size: once
CDR3 length: 13
CDR3 protein: CASGGGRGQPQHF
CDR3 DNA: TGTGCCAGTGGGGGGGGTCGAGGTCAGCCCCAGCATTTT

J gene: TRBJ2-1
D gene: NA
V gene: TRBV24-1
clone size: NA
CDR3 length: 15
CDR3 protein: CATSVTGSSYNEQFF
CDR3 DNA: TGTGCCACCAGTGTCACGGGGTCTTCCTACAATGAGCAGTTCTTC

J gene: TRBJ1-5
D gene: TRBD1
V gene: TRBV5-6
clone size: once
CDR3 length: 16
CDR3 protein: CASSLYRGRGNQPQHF
CDR3 DNA: TGTGCCAGCAGCTTGTACAGGGGGCGCGGCAATCAGCCCCAGCATTTT

J gene: TRBJ2-7
D gene: TRBD1
V gene: TRBV19
clone size: NA
CDR3 length: 14
CDR3 protein: CASSIQGQQLEQYF
CDR3 DNA: TGTGCCAGTAGTATCCAGGGACAGCAACTCGAGCAGTACTTC

J gene: TRBJ1-2
D gene: TRBD1
V gene: TRBV28
clone size: NA
CDR3 length: 14
CDR3 protein: CASSPPATGYGYTF
CDR3 DNA: TGTGCCAGCAGTCCCCCCGCGACAGGGTATGGCTACACCTTC

J gene: TRBJ2-3
D gene: NA
V gene: TRBV3-1/TRBV3-2
clone size: NA
CDR3 length: 15
CDR3 protein: CASSQSASGTDTQYF
CDR3 DNA: TGTGCCAGCAGCCAATCGGCTAGCGGCACAGATACGCAGTATTTT

J gene: TRBJ2-7
D gene: TRBD1
V gene: TRBV9
clone size: NA
CDR3 length: 14
CDR3 protein: CASSAEQGPYEQYF
CDR3 DNA: TGTGCCAGCAGCGCGGAACAGGGGCCGTACGAGCAGTACTTC

J gene: TRBJ2-6
D gene: NA
V gene: TRBV9
clone size: NA
CDR3 length: 15
CDR3 protein: CASSVWASGANVLTF
CDR3 DNA: TGTGCCAGCAGCGTTTGGGCCTCTGGGGCCAACGTCCTGACTTTC

J gene: TRBJ2-7
D gene: NA
V gene: TRBV5-8
clone size: NA
CDR3 length: 17
CDR3 protein: CASSLARGRLESGEQYF
CDR3 DNA: TGTGCCAGCAGCTTGGCCCGGGGTAGGTTGGAATCGGGAGAGCAGTACTTC

J gene: TRBJ2-7
D gene: NA
V gene: TRBV7-9
clone size: NA
CDR3 length: 13
CDR3 protein: CASSLVTNYEQYF
CDR3 DNA: TGTGCCAGCAGCTTAGTCACAAACTACGAGCAGTACTTC

J gene: TRBJ2-7
D gene: TRBD1
V gene: TRBV10-1
clone size: NA
CDR3 length: 15
CDR3 protein: CASSGDRGGAGEQYF
CDR3 DNA: TGCGCCAGCAGTGGGGACAGGGGAGGCGCGGGCGAGCAGTACTTC

J gene: TRBJ2-2
D gene: NA
V gene: TRBV7-3
clone size: NA
CDR3 length: 13
CDR3 protein: CASSLRGTGELFF
CDR3 DNA: TGTGCCAGCAGCTTACGGGGTACCGGGGAGCTGTTTTTT

J gene: TRBJ1-5
D gene: TRBD1
V gene: TRBV5-1
clone size: few
CDR3 length: 15
CDR3 protein: CASSLRGQGYQPQHF
CDR3 DNA: TGCGCCAGCAGCCTACGGGGACAGGGGTATCAGCCCCAGCATTTT

J gene: TRBJ2-1
D gene: NA
V gene: TRBV2
clone size: NA
CDR3 length: 13
CDR3 protein: CASSLDSLGEQFF
CDR3 DNA: TGTGCCAGCAGTCTAGACTCGTTAGGTGAGCAGTTCTTC

J gene: TRBJ1-5
D gene: NA
V gene: TRBV7-9
clone size: NA
CDR3 length: 14
CDR3 protein: CASSLGTGNQPQHF
CDR3 DNA: TGTGCCAGCAGCTTGGGGACTGGCAATCAGCCCCAGCATTTT

J gene: TRBJ2-5
D gene: TRBD2
V gene: TRBV12-3/TRBV12-4
clone size: NA
CDR3 length: 12
CDR3 protein: CASRGGYRGQYF
CDR3 DNA: TGTGCCAGCAGGGGAGGGTATCGGGGCCAGTACTTC

J gene: TRBJ1-6
D gene: NA
V gene: TRBV2
clone size: NA
CDR3 length: 16
CDR3 protein: CASSADGSSNNSPLHF
CDR3 DNA: TGTGCCAGCAGTGCGGACGGGAGTTCGAATAATTCACCCCTCCACTTT

J gene: TRBJ2-7
D gene: TRBD2
V gene: TRBV30
clone size: NA
CDR3 length: 13
CDR3 protein: CAWTPGGTYEQYF
CDR3 DNA: TGTGCCTGGACGCCGGGAGGTACCTACGAGCAGTACTTC

J gene: TRBJ2-1
D gene: NA
V gene: TRBV28
clone size: NA
CDR3 length: 12
CDR3 protein: CAERGGSDEQFF
CDR3 DNA: TGTGCAGAAAGAGGCGGGTCCGATGAGCAGTTCTTC

J gene: TRBJ2-1
D gene: TRBD1
V gene: TRBV11-3
clone size: NA
CDR3 length: 14
CDR3 protein: CASSPLQGGDEQFF
CDR3 DNA: TGTGCCAGCAGCCCACTACAGGGGGGCGATGAGCAGTTCTTC

J gene: TRBJ2-1
D gene: TRBD2
V gene: TRBV11-2
clone size: NA
CDR3 length: 16
CDR3 protein: CASSPLAGGSYNEQFF
CDR3 DNA: TGTGCCAGCAGTCCACTAGCGGGAGGGTCCTACAATGAGCAGTTCTTC

J gene: TRBJ1-2
D gene: NA
V gene: TRBV7-9
clone size: NA
CDR3 length: 10
CDR3 protein: CASSGGGYTF
CDR3 DNA: TGTGCCAGCAGCGGCGGGGGCTACACCTTC

J gene: TRBJ2-5
D gene: TRBD1
V gene: TRBV28
clone size: NA
CDR3 length: 16
CDR3 protein: CASSLPATGAFETQYF
CDR3 DNA: TGTGCCAGCAGTTTACCCGCAACAGGGGCGTTTGAGACCCAGTACTTC

J gene: TRBJ2-7
D gene: TRBD1
V gene: TRBV28
clone size: NA
CDR3 length: 15
CDR3 protein: CASSYTGGTLGEQYF
CDR3 DNA: TGTGCCAGCAGCTATACAGGGGGAACCCTAGGAGAGCAGTACTTC

J gene: TRBJ1-2
D gene: NA
V gene: TRBV28
clone size: NA
CDR3 length: 13
CDR3 protein: CASSRPGIYGYTF
CDR3 DNA: TGTGCCAGCAGCCGACCCGGGATATATGGCTACACCTTC

J gene: TRBJ1-2
D gene: NA
V gene: TRBV7-9
clone size: once
CDR3 length: 13
CDR3 protein: CASSLQGLYGYTF
CDR3 DNA: TGTGCCAGCAGCTTACAGGGCTTGTATGGCTACACCTTC